These T cell receptor beta chains were read from a single sample in a study of cytomegalovirus exposure and HLA in healthy donors. TCRdb's table, derived via immunoSEQ multiplex PCR, lists solely in-frame clones and lacks some. The sample carries around 160,000 clones, about 73% recorded once. Sample: PBMCs. These receptors were obtained from a man aged 35-49 years in good health and CMV-seropositive. The CDR3 runs from the conserved cysteine through the conserved F or W. D genes are given only for firm matches. Clone size is given for some rows only: seen once, a few or many times, or a class if the clone is expanded.

d_call clone_size j_call v_call cdr3_nt cdr3_aa
TRBD2 once TRBJ2-7 TRBV11-2 TGTGCCAGCAGCTTAGCCCTGGCTAGCGGGAACTACTACGAGCAGTACTTC CASSLALASGNYYEQYF
NA NA TRBJ1-1 TRBV6-5 TGTGCCAGCCATGGACTTCATTGGTCGGAAGCTTTCTTT CASHGLHWSEAFF
NA NA TRBJ2-7 TRBV27 TGTGCCAGCAGTTTATCGGTTTCGGTCTCCTACGAGCAGTACTTC CASSLSVSVSYEQYF
NA NA TRBJ2-7 TRBV9 TGTGCCAGCAGCGTAGGTATTGGAGAGGTCGAGCAGTACTTC CASSVGIGEVEQYF
TRBD2 NA TRBJ2-7 TRBV7-8 TGTGCCAGCAGCCTGGGACTACCAAAGCACGAGCAGTACTTC CASSLGLPKHEQYF
TRBD2 NA TRBJ2-7 TRBV6-5 TGTGCCAGCAGTATGAGCGGGGCGAGCTCCTACGAGCAGTACTTC CASSMSGASSYEQYF
TRBD1 NA TRBJ2-2 TRBV30 TGTGCCTGGAGTAGGGAGGGACAGGGATACACCGGGGAGCTGTTTTTT CAWSREGQGYTGELFF
NA NA TRBJ1-2 TRBV14 TGTGCCAGCAGCCAAGAAGGAGGCCAGAGGGTTTATGGCTACACCTTC CASSQEGGQRVYGYTF
NA NA TRBJ2-7 TRBV29-1 TGCAGCGTTGCAAAGAGCTCCTACGAGCAGTACTTC CSVAKSSYEQYF
TRBD1 once TRBJ1-5 TRBV4-1 TGCGCCAGCAGCCAAGAAGACAGGGGAGGACAGCCCCAGCATTTT CASSQEDRGGQPQHF
NA once TRBJ2-1 TRBV30 TGTGCCTGGAGGGAAGGGGAACATTCAAATGAGCAGTTCTTC CAWREGEHSNEQFF
NA once TRBJ1-3 TRBV9 TGTGCCAGCAGCGTAGACATTACCTCTGGAAACACCATATATTTT CASSVDITSGNTIYF
NA once TRBJ2-7 TRBV28 TGTGCCAGCAGCCCTTCACACCTCACCTACGAGCAGTACTTC CASSPSHLTYEQYF
TRBD2 NA TRBJ2-7 TRBV7-7 TGTGCCAGCAGCCCTAGGGAGGGGTTAGGGCTGGGCGAGCAGTACTTC CASSPREGLGLGEQYF
NA NA TRBJ1-5 TRBV2 TGTGCCAACCGACAGAGCAATCAGCCCCAGCATTTT CANRQSNQPQHF
TRBD2 few TRBJ2-3 TRBV6-1 TGTGCCAGCAGCCCTAGTGGGAGGGCAGATACGCAGTATTTT CASSPSGRADTQYF
TRBD1 NA TRBJ2-5 TRBV6-5 TGTGCCAGCTGTAGGGACAGGAGAGAGACCCAGTACTTC CASCRDRRETQYF
TRBD1 NA TRBJ2-7 TRBV7-2 TGTGCCAGCAGCCCGGGACAGGGCTACGAGCAGTACTTC CASSPGQGYEQYF
NA NA TRBJ2-1 TRBV29-1 TGCAGCGTTGACAGAAGCGCCTCCTACAATGAGCAGTTCTTC CSVDRSASYNEQFF
NA few TRBJ1-1 TRBV7-2 TGTGCCAGCAGCTTTACAGGGAACACTGAAGCTTTCTTT CASSFTGNTEAFF
NA NA TRBJ1-2 TRBV29-1 TGCAGCGTTTCAGGGGAAGGCTATGGCTACACCTTC CSVSGEGYGYTF
NA few TRBJ1-1 TRBV18 TGTGCCAGCTCACCAATACAGGGTGAAGCTTTCTTT CASSPIQGEAFF
NA NA TRBJ1-4 TRBV7-2 TGTGCCAGCAGCCCTTCAACTAATGAAAAACTGTTTTTT CASSPSTNEKLFF
TRBD1 once TRBJ2-7 TRBV28 TGTGCCAGCAGTTTAGGGACAGCAACCTACGAGCAGTACTTC CASSLGTATYEQYF
NA once TRBJ2-1 TRBV10-3 TGTGCCATCAGTGAGTCAGAGACATACAATGAGCAGTTCTTC CAISESETYNEQFF
NA NA TRBJ1-6 TRBV30 TGTGCCTGGAGTGTACTAGGAACGAGTTCACCCCTCCACTTT CAWSVLGTSSPLHF
TRBD2 NA TRBJ2-7 TRBV9 TGTGCCAGCAGCTCCAGACTAGCCTCCTACGAGCAGTACTTC CASSSRLASYEQYF
NA NA TRBJ1-2 TRBV5-1 TGCGCCAGCAGCTTGACTAAGGATGGCTACACCTTC CASSLTKDGYTF
NA NA TRBJ2-2 TRBV7-6 TGTGCCAGCAGTTTTTCGGACAGTGTGAACACCGGGGAGCTGTTTTTT CASSFSDSVNTGELFF
TRBD2 NA TRBJ2-3 TRBV11-3 TGTGCCAGCAGCTTAGTTGGCGGGAGAATTGATACGCAGTATTTT CASSLVGGRIDTQYF
NA few TRBJ2-5 TRBV5-1 TGCGCCAGCAGCTTTAGCGGCAACCAAGAGACCCAGTACTTC CASSFSGNQETQYF
NA NA TRBJ2-5 TRBV9 TGTGCCAGCAGCGCTGGACAGAAAGAGACCCAGTACTTC CASSAGQKETQYF
NA NA TRBJ2-3 TRBV7-8 TGTGCCAGCAGCCTAGTAGGTAGGGGTCGGGCAGATACGCAGTATTTT CASSLVGRGRADTQYF
NA NA TRBJ2-7 TRBV7-6 TGTGCCAGCAGCTTGACATCATCGACCGACCCGGACTTC CASSLTSSTDPDF
TRBD1 NA TRBJ2-7 TRBV27 TGTGCCAGCGGTAGGGACAGGTCCTCCTACGAGCAGTACTTC CASGRDRSSYEQYF
TRBD1 NA TRBJ2-1 TRBV5-1 TGCGCCAGCAGCTTGGGGGGACAGGGGAACTATGAGCAGTTCTTC CASSLGGQGNYEQFF
TRBD2 NA TRBJ2-1 TRBV27 TGTGCCAGCAGTAGGACTAGCGGGAGATTCGTGGGCAATGAGCAGTTCTTC CASSRTSGRFVGNEQFF